These 10 T cell receptor beta chains were all obtained from the same sample, sequenced in a study of blood T cell repertoires in COVID-19. The assay was immunoSEQ multiplex PCR, and TCRdb's table has in-frame clones only and misses some. Of about 180,000 clones in the sample, roughly 83% were seen once. Specimen: peripheral blood. These receptor sequences come from a human donor in a cohort sampled during active COVID-19.

V is TRBV6-2 or TRBV6-3 and J is TRBJ2-3, with a weak D call TRBD2 (6 bases). The CDR3 has 15 residues. The ends were cut back, 0 bases at V and 3 bases at J, with 10 bases in the middle. CDR1 is MNHEY, CDR2 SVGEGT, per germline. The CDR3 DNA is TGTGCCAGCAGTTACTCCCTAGCGAGAACAGATACGCAGTATTTT. Residues: CASSYSLARTDTQYF.

CDR3 residues: CASSSRGGQGNTGANVLTF. The CDR3 DNA reads TGTGCCAGCAGCTCTCGTGGGGGACAGGGAAATACTGGGGCCAACGTCCTGACTTTC. J is TRBJ2-6 and V is TRBV6-6, with TRBD1 matching 9 bases. Germline values: CDR1 MNHNY, CDR2 SVGAGI (reference sequence). The CDR3 totals 19 residues. Unmatched junction bases numbered 14, after V lost 6 bases and J lost 2 bases.

This CDR3 is CASSLWSGAAGSSYEQYF. The CDR3 bases are TGCGCCAGCAGCTTGTGGTCGGGGGCAGCGGGAAGCTCCTACGAGCAGTACTTC. The chain has TRBV5-1 and TRBJ2-7; a possible D gene is TRBD2 (7 bases). This CDR3 contains 18 residues. Germline loops: CDR1 SGHRS, CDR2 YFSETQ. V lost 1 base and J 0 bases, leaving 20 bases between the germline ends.

This clone has just a few counts. This rearrangement joins TRBV7-9 to TRBJ1-5, with TRBD1 identical over 11 bases. Trimming cost V 3 bases and J 0 bases; bases outside gene matches: 4. The CDR3 covers 17 residues. CDR1 and CDR2 from the germline V gene are SEHNR and FQNEAQ (reference sequence). The CDR3 sequence is CASSLGQGVNSNQPQHF. The CDR3 coding sequence is TGTGCCAGCAGCTTGGGACAGGGGGTAAATAGCAATCAGCCCCAGCATTTT.

V gene TRBV7-3 combines with J gene TRBJ2-1; no reliable D call. Germline V gene data show CDR1 as SGHTA and CDR2 as FQGTGA. CDR3 length: 12 residues. Trimming shortened V by 2 bases and J by 5 bases, and 4 bases separated the two germline ends. The CDR3 DNA sequence: TGTGCCAGCAGCTTATCAAACAATGAGCAGTTCTTC. As protein: CASSLSNNEQFF.

The chain uses TRBV7-2 and TRBJ2-7; weak D call: TRBD2 (5 bases). Trimming stripped 8 bases from V and 6 bases from J, with 14 bases between. CDR1 is SGHTA, CDR2 FQGNSA, per germline. CDR3 length: 12 residues. CDR3 loop: CASSVWAGEQYF. CDR3 DNA: TGTGCCAGCTCGGTATGGGCGGGCGAGCAGTACTTC.

The chain has TRBV18 and TRBJ1-1; the D gene is possibly TRBD1 (5 bases). The CDR3 loop spans 13 amino acids. CDR1 is KGHSH, CDR2 LQKENI, per germline. V dropped 5 bases and J dropped 1 base, with 8 bases sitting between them. CDR3 DNA: TGTGCCAGCTCAGGGGGGGGGAACACTGAAGCTTTCTTT. It encodes CASSGGGNTEAFF.

Concerning this clone itself: In the same sample, other DNA sequences code for this CDR3. This rearrangement joins TRBV12-3 or TRBV12-4 to TRBJ2-3, with D unclear. Trimming removed 6 bases from V and 2 bases from J, with 6 bases in between. This CDR3 contains 12 residues. CDR3 protein: CASSPSTDTQYF. As DNA, the CDR3 is TGTGCCAGCAGCCCATCCACAGATACGCAGTATTTT.

The rearrangement uses TRBV5-1 and TRBJ2-7; 8 bases fit TRBD1. The junction had 4 bases not matched to a gene; V was cut back by 0 bases and J by 2 bases. Germline V lookup: CDR1 SGHRS, CDR2 YFSETQ. The CDR3 loop spans 15 amino acids. The CDR3 is CASSLGRTGPYEQYF. CDR3 DNA: TGCGCCAGCAGCTTGGGAAGGACAGGGCCCTACGAGCAGTACTTC.

CDR3 sequence reads: CASSLQGEDTEAFF. Here the CDR3 DNA reads TGCGCCAGCAGCCTTCAGGGTGAGGACACTGAAGCTTTCTTT. V and J are TRBV5-1 and TRBJ1-1; TRBD1 is a possible D gene (5 bases). Trimming took off 4 bases at V and 3 bases at J, with 13 bases between the two ends. CDR3 length: 14 residues. Germline loops: CDR1 SGHRS, CDR2 YFSETQ.